This TCR beta chain originates from a study of T-cell reconstitution after alpha-beta-depleted transplantation in children. Unique molecular identifiers were incorporated when the TCRbeta library was constructed. TCRdb redid the calling of the PCR reads with MiXCR, one entry per CDR3 protein. Of 700,000 to 950,000 distinct CDR3 sequences listed, 16% were seen once; the top ten hold around 5.3%. The germline V gene has CDR1 DFQATT and CDR2 SNEGSKA (reference sequence). This CDR3 comprises 14 residues. V lost 3 bases to trimming and J lost 0 bases, with 11 bases between them. Turning to this clonotype: Antigen specificity is unknown.

General observations from the study: As was reported, about two months after transplant, alpha-beta T cells came from several hundred expanded graft clones.

The chain has TRBV20-1 and TRBJ2-5, with D uncertain. Sequenced here: PBMCs, mostly from graft donor cells, sampled 360 days after TCRalphabeta/CD19-depleted stem cell transplant. This TCR was sampled from a male patient younger than 18 who had a stem cell transplant for acute lymphoblastic leukemia, so the T cells may come from the graft donor. The CDR3 sequence is CSASPSGYQETQYF. The DNA for the CDR3 is TGCAGTGCTAGTCCATCCGGATACCAAGAGACCCAGTACTTC.